This is a list of T cell receptor beta chains from one sample in a study of regulatory dendritic cells for organ transplantation. Their antigen targets remain unknown. Produced via immunoSEQ multiplex PCR; TCRdb's table is partial and in-frame only. This sample has approximately 12,000 clones; just under 90% occur once, and the top ten carry 0.2% to 0.25%. Material for sequencing was naive CD8+ T cells from blood cultured with regulatory dendritic cells. Every receptor here comes from a human donor in good health. Both conserved end residues are part of each CDR3. D genes are given only for firm matches. The size entry is marked missing in some rows and otherwise reads once, few, many or a size class.

J gene,clone size,D gene,V gene,CDR3 protein,CDR3 DNA
TRBJ2-4,.,TRBD2,TRBV30,CAWSVFWHRTGTREEGLAKNIQYF,TGTGCCTGGAGTGTATTTTGGCACCGAACCGGGACTAGGGAGGAGGGTCTAGCCAAAAACATTCAGTACTTC
TRBJ2-1,.,.,TRBV7-9,CASSQWKGGPFF,TGTGCCAGCAGCCAGTGGAAAGGGGGACCGTTCTTC
TRBJ2-1,.,.,TRBV9,CASSVEGGRYNEQFF,TGTGCCAGCAGCGTAGAAGGGGGGAGGTACAATGAGCAGTTCTTC
TRBJ1-3,.,.,TRBV9,CASSDGGDLGNTIYF,TGTGCCAGCAGTGATGGGGGGGACCTCGGGAACACCATATATTTT
TRBJ2-2,.,TRBD1,TRBV27,CASSLDRAGELFF,TGTGCCAGCAGTTTAGACAGGGCCGGGGAGCTGTTTTTT
TRBJ2-3,.,.,TRBV11-2,CASSLDGSLDTQYF,TGTGCCAGCAGCTTAGACGGGAGTCTGGATACGCAGTATTTT
TRBJ1-2,.,.,TRBV7-9,CASSLGSQEYGYTF,TGTGCCAGCAGCTTAGGGTCCCAGGAATATGGCTACACCTTC
TRBJ2-7,.,.,TRBV6-1,CAGSSGRLLREQYF,TGTGCCGGGTCCTCAGGGAGATTACTACGAGAGCAGTACTTC
TRBJ1-1,once,.,TRBV7-9,CASRPTTGERTEAFF,TGTGCCAGCAGACCTACCACCGGAGAGAGAACTGAAGCTTTCTTT
TRBJ1-2,.,.,TRBV4-3,CASSQDRVDGYTF,TGCGCCAGCAGCCAAGACAGGGTGGATGGCTACACCTTC
TRBJ2-1,once,.,TRBV30,CAWSVLGNNEQFF,TGTGCCTGGAGTGTACTTGGAAACAATGAGCAGTTCTTC
TRBJ2-3,once,TRBD1,TRBV27,CASSLGTGGADTQYF,TGTGCCAGCAGTTTAGGGACAGGGGGCGCAGATACGCAGTATTTT
TRBJ2-1,.,TRBD2,TRBV4-3,CASSQELGAGGLNEQFF,TGCGCCAGCAGCCAAGAATTAGGGGCCGGGGGGTTGAATGAGCAGTTCTTC
TRBJ2-2,.,.,TRBV5-4,CASSYSTGELFF,TGTGCCAGCAGCTACAGCACCGGGGAGCTGTTTTTT
TRBJ2-7,.,.,TRBV7-8,CASSLIGQTYEQYF,TGTGCCAGCAGCTTAATTGGACAGACCTACGAGCAGTACTTC
TRBJ2-7,.,.,TRBV7-9,CASSSPRVNYEQYF,TGTGCCAGCAGCTCGCCGCGGGTAAACTACGAGCAGTACTTC
TRBJ1-1,once,.,TRBV30,CAWSVTGYIPEAFF,TGTGCCTGGAGTGTAACAGGGTATATTCCTGAAGCTTTCTTT
TRBJ2-1,.,TRBD2,TRBV11-2,CASSRTSGGAYNEQFF,TGTGCCAGCAGCCGGACTAGCGGGGGGGCCTACAATGAGCAGTTCTTC
TRBJ1-2,.,.,TRBV25-1,CASSEGRVGYGYTF,TGTGCCAGCAGTGAAGGCAGGGTGGGATATGGCTACACCTTC
TRBJ2-7,once,.,TRBV7-9,CASSLAQYEQYF,TGTGCCAGCAGCTTAGCACAGTACGAGCAGTACTTC
TRBJ1-1,.,TRBD1,TRBV7-8,CASRSGQGSTEAFF,TGTGCCAGCAGGAGCGGACAGGGTTCCACTGAAGCTTTCTTT
TRBJ2-7,.,.,TRBV11-2,CASSFGPANYEQYF,TGTGCCAGCAGCTTTGGGCCAGCGAACTACGAGCAGTACTTC
TRBJ2-7,.,.,TRBV27,CASSFGAALYEQYF,TGTGCCAGCAGTTTCGGAGCGGCCCTTTACGAGCAGTACTTC
TRBJ2-1,.,.,TRBV9,CASGPGAGALYNEQFF,TGTGCCAGCGGCCCAGGGGCGGGGGCCTTATACAATGAGCAGTTCTTC
TRBJ2-7,.,.,TRBV18,CASSPPVPLDRLVPYEQYF,TGTGCCAGCTCACCACCCGTACCTTTAGACAGATTAGTCCCGTACGAGCAGTACTTC
TRBJ2-2,.,.,TRBV6-5,CASSYSGSPGELFF,TGTGCCAGCAGTTACTCGGGTTCTCCCGGGGAGCTGTTTTTT
TRBJ2-3,.,.,TRBV27,CASTKGRVADTQYF,TGTGCCAGCACAAAGGGCCGAGTAGCAGATACGCAGTATTTT
TRBJ1-4,few,TRBD1,TRBV7-9,CASSFGTGSNDKLFF,TGTGCCAGCAGCTTTGGGACAGGTTCTAATGACAAACTGTTTTTT
TRBJ2-3,once,.,TRBV5-1,CASSLRDSTDTQYF,TGCGCCAGCAGCTTGCGAGATAGCACAGATACGCAGTATTTT
TRBJ2-7,.,TRBD1,TRBV19,CASSIGTGVYEQYF,TGTGCCAGTAGTATAGGGACAGGGGTCTACGAGCAGTACTTC
TRBJ2-5,.,TRBD2,TRBV11-2,CASSLSGSAETQYF,TGTGCCAGCAGCTTAAGCGGGAGTGCGGAGACCCAGTACTTC
TRBJ1-3,once,TRBD1,TRBV7-9,CASSGRTGDYGNTIYF,TGTGCCAGCAGCGGGCGGACAGGGGATTATGGAAACACCATATATTTT
TRBJ1-2,.,TRBD1,TRBV9,CASSVQTGRDGYTF,TGTGCCAGCAGCGTCCAGACAGGGCGAGACGGCTACACCTTC
TRBJ2-1,.,.,TRBV9,CASSVAGKSVLQFF,TGTGCCAGCAGCGTTGCAGGGAAATCGGTTCTACAGTTCTTC
TRBJ1-1,.,.,TRBV13,CASSPQNTEAFF,TGTGCCAGCAGCCCCCAGAACACTGAAGCTTTCTTT
TRBJ2-5,once,.,TRBV7-7,CASSLARSSRGPAPRETQYF,TGTGCTAGCAGCTTAGCGCGGTCAAGTCGGGGGCCCGCCCCTAGAGAGACCCAGTACTTC
TRBJ1-4,.,.,TRBV25-1,CASSEDFGADQLDEKLFF,TGTGCCAGCAGTGAGGATTTCGGGGCAGATCAACTGGATGAAAAACTGTTTTTT
TRBJ1-4,.,.,TRBV6-6,CASGGAFDEKLFF,TGTGCCAGCGGCGGGGCCTTTGATGAAAAACTGTTTTTT
TRBJ2-2,.,.,TRBV6-5,CATAEAWNTGELFF,TGTGCCACTGCGGAGGCGTGGAACACCGGGGAGCTGTTTTTT
TRBJ2-2,.,TRBD1,TRBV27,CASIWGQGALGELFF,TGTGCCAGCATCTGGGGACAGGGGGCATTAGGGGAGCTGTTTTTT
TRBJ1-1,.,TRBD1,TRBV30,CAWSVDWGTANTEAFF,TGTGCCTGGAGTGTAGATTGGGGGACAGCCAACACTGAAGCTTTCTTT
TRBJ2-7,.,.,TRBV27,CASSLAGPYEQYF,TGTGCCAGCAGTTTAGCAGGGCCCTACGAGCAGTACTTC
TRBJ2-7,.,.,TRBV21-1,CASSLSRYEQYF,TGTGCCAGCAGCTTATCGCGCTACGAGCAGTACTTC